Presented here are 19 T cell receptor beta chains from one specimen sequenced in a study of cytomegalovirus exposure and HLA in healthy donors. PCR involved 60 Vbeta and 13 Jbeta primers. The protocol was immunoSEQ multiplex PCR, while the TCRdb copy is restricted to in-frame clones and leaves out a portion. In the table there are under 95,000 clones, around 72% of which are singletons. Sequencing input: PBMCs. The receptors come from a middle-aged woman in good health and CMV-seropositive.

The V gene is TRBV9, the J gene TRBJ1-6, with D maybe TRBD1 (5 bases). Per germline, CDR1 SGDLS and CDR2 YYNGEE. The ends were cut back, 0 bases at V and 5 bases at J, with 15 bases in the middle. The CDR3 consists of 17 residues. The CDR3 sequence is CASSVAPLGGNNSPLHF. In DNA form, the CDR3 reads TGTGCCAGCAGCGTAGCTCCCTTGGGGGGGAATAATTCACCCCTCCACTTT. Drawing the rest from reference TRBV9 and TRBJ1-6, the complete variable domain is DSGVTQTPKHLITATGQRVTLRCSPRSGDLSVYWYQQSLDQGLQFLIQYYNGEERAKGNILERFSAQQFPDLHSELNLSSLELGDSALYFCASSVAPLGGNNSPLHFGNGTRLTVT.

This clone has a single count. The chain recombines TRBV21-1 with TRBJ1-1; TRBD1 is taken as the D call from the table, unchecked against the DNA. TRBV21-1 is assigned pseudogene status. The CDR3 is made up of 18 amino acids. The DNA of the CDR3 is TGTGCCAGCAGCTTGGCACCGGGACAGGGGGAACTGAACACTGAAGCTTTCTTT. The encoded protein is CASSLAPGQGELNTEAFF.

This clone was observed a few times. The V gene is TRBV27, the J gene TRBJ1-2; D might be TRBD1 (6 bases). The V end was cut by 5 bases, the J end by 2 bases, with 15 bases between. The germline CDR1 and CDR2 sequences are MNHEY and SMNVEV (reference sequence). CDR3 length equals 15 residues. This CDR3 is CASSANRVNNYGYTF. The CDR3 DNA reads TGTGCCAGCAGTGCCAACAGGGTCAACAACTATGGCTACACCTTC.

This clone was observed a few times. For the CDR3, the DNA is TGCGCCAGCAGCCAAGATCGGTCCGGGACAGGGAACACCGGGGAGCTGTTTTTT. Translating it yields CASSQDRSGTGNTGELFF. The chain uses TRBV4-1 and TRBJ2-2, with 8 bases that match TRBD1. This CDR3 is 18 amino acids long. Germline loops: CDR1 MGHRA, CDR2 YSYEKL. Trimming took 0 bases from V and 1 from J; bases not matched to a gene: 7.

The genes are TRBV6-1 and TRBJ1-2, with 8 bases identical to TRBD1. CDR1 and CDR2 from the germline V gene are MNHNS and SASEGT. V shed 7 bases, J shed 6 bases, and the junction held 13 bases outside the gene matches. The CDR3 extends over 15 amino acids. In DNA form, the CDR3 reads TGTGCCAGCAAGGTTACAGGGGGGATTCGGGATGGCTACACCTTC. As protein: CASKVTGGIRDGYTF.

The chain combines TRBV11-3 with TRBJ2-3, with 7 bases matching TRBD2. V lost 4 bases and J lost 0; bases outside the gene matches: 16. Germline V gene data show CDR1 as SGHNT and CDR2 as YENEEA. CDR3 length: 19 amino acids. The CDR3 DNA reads TGTGCCAGCAGCTCCTCTTGGGGGGGGGACGGCCTTAGCACAGATACGCAGTATTTT. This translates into CASSSSWGGDGLSTDTQYF.

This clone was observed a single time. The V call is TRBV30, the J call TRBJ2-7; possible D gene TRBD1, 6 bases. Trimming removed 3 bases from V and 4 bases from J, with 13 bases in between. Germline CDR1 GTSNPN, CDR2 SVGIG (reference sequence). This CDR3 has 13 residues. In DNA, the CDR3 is TGTGCCTGGAGCCTGGGGGCGAGTTACGAGCAGTACTTC. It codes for CAWSLGASYEQYF.

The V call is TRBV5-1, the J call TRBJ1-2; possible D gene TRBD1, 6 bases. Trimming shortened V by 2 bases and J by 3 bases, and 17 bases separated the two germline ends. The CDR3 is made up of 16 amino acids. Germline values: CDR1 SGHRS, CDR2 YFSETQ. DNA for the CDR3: TGCGCCAGCAGCTTCTCCCCTCAGGGGTCTCACTATGGCTACACCTTC. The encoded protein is CASSFSPQGSHYGYTF.

The CDR3 protein is CATSSRTSGSYNEQFF. DNA for the CDR3: TGTGCCACCAGCAGTAGGACTAGCGGATCCTACAATGAGCAGTTCTTC. J is TRBJ2-1 and V is TRBV15; 10 bases line up with TRBD2. The V gene end was trimmed by 3 bases and the J gene end by 1 base; junction bases not matched to a gene: 3. The CDR3 has 16 amino acids. The germline gives CDR1 LNHNV, CDR2 YYDKDF (reference sequence).

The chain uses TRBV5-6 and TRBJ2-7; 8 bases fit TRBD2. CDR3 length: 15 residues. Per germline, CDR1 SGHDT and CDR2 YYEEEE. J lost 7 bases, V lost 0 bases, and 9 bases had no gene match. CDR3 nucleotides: TGTGCCAGCAGCTTGGTTGGCAGGGGCGGGGGGGAGCAGTACTTC. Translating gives CASSLVGRGGGEQYF.

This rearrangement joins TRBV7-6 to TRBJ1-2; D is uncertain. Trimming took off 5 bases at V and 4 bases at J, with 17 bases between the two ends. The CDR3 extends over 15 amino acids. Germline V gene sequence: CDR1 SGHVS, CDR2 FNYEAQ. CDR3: CASSPGRGLGYGYTF. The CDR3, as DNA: TGTGCCAGCAGCCCTGGGCGTGGATTGGGCTATGGCTACACCTTC.

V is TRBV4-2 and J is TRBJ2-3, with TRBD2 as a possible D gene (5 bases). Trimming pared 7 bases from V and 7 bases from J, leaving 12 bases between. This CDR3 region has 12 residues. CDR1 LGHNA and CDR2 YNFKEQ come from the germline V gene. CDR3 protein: CASTMDSNTQYF. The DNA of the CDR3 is TGTGCCAGCACCATGGACTCAAATACGCAGTATTTT.

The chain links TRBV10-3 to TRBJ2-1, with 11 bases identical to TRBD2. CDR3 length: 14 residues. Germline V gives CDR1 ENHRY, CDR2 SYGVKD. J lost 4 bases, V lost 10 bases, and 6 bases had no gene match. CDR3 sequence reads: CATTTSGIYNEQFF. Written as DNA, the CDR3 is TGTGCCACCACGACTAGCGGGATATACAATGAGCAGTTCTTC.

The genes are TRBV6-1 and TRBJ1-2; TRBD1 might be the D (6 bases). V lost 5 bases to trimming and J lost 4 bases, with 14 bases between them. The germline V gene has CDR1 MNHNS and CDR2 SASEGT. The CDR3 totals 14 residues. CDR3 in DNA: TGTGCCAGCAGTCAGGGGCCCGATGTCTATGGCTACACCTTC. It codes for CASSQGPDVYGYTF.

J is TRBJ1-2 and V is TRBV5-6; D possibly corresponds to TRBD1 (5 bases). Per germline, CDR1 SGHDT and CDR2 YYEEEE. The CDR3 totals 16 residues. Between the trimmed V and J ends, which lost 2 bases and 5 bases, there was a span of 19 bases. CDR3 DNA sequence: TGTGCCAGCAGCTTCATTTTTCCGGGACTGCGTTATGGCTACACCTTC. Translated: CASSFIFPGLRYGYTF.

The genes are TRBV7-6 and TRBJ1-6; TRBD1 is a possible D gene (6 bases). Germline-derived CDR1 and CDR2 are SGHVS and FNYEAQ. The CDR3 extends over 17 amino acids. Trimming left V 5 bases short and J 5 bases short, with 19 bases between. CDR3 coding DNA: TGTGCCAGCAGCCCTTATCTAGGGGGGGCAGATAATTCACCCCTCCACTTT. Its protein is CASSPYLGGADNSPLHF.

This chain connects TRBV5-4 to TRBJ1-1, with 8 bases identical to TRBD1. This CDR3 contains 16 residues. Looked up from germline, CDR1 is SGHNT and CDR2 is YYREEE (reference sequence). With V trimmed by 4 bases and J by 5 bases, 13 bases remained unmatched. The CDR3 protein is CASSPRTGQEGTEAFF. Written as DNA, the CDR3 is TGTGCCAGCAGCCCCCGGACAGGGCAAGAGGGAACTGAAGCTTTCTTT.

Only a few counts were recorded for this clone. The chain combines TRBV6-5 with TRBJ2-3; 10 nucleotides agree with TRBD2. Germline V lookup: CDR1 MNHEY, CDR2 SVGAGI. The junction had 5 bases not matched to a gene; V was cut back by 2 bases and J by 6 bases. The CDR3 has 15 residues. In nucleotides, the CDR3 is TGTGCCAGCAGTTACGTAGCGGGGGGTAGCGATACGCAGTATTTT. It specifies CASSYVAGGSDTQYF.

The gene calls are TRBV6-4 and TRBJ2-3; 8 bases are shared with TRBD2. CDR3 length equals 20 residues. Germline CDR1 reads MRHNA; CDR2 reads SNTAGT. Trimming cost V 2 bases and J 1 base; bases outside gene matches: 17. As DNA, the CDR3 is TGTGCCAGCAGTGACCCTAGGCGGGGGGCCAGGCTTCTTCGCACAGATACGCAGTATTTT. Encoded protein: CASSDPRRGARLLRTDTQYF.